The clone carrying this T cell receptor beta chain was observed a few times. Its antigen is not identified. This record belongs to a study of CD8 T cells in ankylosing spondylitis. Points from the study as a whole: Blood from ankylosing spondylitis patients appeared to carry a characteristic roughly eight-variant TCR beta motif.

TCRdb redid the calling of the 5' RACE reads with MiXCR, one entry per CDR3 protein. The repertoire has 750,000 to 850,000 distinct CDR3 sequences, roughly 12% of them found once; the top ten carry approximately 0.46%. The CDR3 loop spans 14 amino acids. CDR1 is LGHNA and CDR2 is YSLEER in the germline V gene. V lost 4 bases to trimming and J lost 4 bases, with 11 bases between them. The TCR comes from a male donor with ankylosing spondylitis. V and J are TRBV4-3 and TRBJ2-1; no firm D call. The sample comprised blood, either unsorted or a sorted T cell fraction (not recorded which). In DNA, the CDR3 is TGCGCCAGCAGCCGTAGGGTATATTACAATGAGCAGTTCTTC. Translated: CASSRRVYYNEQFF.